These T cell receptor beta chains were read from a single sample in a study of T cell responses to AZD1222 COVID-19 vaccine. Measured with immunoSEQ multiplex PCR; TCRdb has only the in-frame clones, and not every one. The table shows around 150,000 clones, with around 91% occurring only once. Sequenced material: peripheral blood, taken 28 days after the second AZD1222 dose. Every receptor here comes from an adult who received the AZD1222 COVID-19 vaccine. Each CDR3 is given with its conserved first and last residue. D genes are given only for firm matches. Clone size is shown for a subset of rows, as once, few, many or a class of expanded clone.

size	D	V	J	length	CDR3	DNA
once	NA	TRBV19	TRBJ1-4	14	CASSLRRGNEKLFF	TGTGCCAGTAGTCTACGGAGGGGGAATGAAAAACTGTTTTTT
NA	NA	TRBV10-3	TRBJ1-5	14	CAIRPGDSNQPQHF	TGTGCCATCCGACCGGGAGATAGCAATCAGCCCCAGCATTTT
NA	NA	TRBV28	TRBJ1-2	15	CASSLIRGNNYGYTF	TGTGCCAGCAGTTTAATCCGGGGGAATAACTATGGCTACACCTTC
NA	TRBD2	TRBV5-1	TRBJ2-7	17	CASSPGLAGALRGEQYF	TGCGCCAGCAGCCCGGGACTAGCGGGAGCGCTTAGGGGCGAGCAGTACTTC
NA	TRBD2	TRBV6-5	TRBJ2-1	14	CASSQRGGNNEQFF	TGTGCCAGCTCCCAGCGGGGGGGTAACAATGAGCAGTTCTTC
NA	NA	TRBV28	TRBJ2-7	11	CASGSFDEQYF	TGTGCCAGCGGGTCCTTCGACGAGCAGTACTTC
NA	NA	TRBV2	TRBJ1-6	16	CASSAPSGVYNSPLHF	TGTGCCAGCAGTGCCCCTTCGGGAGTTTATAATTCACCCCTCCACTTT
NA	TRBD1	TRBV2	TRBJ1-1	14	CASSYGQGDTEAFF	TGTGCCAGCAGTTATGGACAGGGCGACACTGAAGCTTTCTTT
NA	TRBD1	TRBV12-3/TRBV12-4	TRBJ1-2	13	CASSGDSRDGYTF	TGTGCCAGCAGCGGGGACAGCCGGGATGGCTACACCTTC
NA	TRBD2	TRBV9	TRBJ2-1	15	CASSETSGFYNEQFF	TGTGCCAGCAGCGAGACTAGCGGGTTCTACAATGAGCAGTTCTTC
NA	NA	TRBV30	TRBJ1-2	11	CAWSVLGGYTF	TGTGCCTGGAGTGTTCTGGGCGGCTACACCTTC
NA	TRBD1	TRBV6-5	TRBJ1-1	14	CASSWGTENTEAFF	TGTGCCAGCAGTTGGGGGACAGAGAACACTGAAGCTTTCTTT
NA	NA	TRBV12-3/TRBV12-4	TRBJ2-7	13	CASSSPSSYEQYF	TGTGCCAGCAGCTCCCCGAGCTCCTACGAGCAGTACTTC
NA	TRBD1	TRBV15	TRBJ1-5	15	CATSTLTGGPRPQHF	TGTGCCACCAGCACCTTGACAGGGGGGCCCCGGCCCCAGCATTTT
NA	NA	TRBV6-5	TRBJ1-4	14	CASRLSGANEKLFF	TGTGCCAGCAGGTTATCAGGGGCGAATGAAAAACTGTTTTTT
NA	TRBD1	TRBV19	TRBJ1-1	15	CASSIPVGTGSEAFF	TGTGCCAGTAGTATACCCGTCGGGACAGGGAGCGAAGCTTTCTTT
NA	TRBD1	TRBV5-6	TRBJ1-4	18	CASSLGPDRRATNEKLFF	TGTGCCAGCAGCTTGGGGCCGGACAGGCGCGCAACTAATGAAAAACTGTTTTTT
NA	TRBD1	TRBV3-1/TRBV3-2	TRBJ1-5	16	CASSPYTGGGNQPQHF	TGTGCCAGCAGCCCTTACACAGGGGGCGGAAATCAGCCCCAGCATTTT
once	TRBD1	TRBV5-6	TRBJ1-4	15	CASSTGQGFNEKLFF	TGTGCCAGCAGCACCGGACAGGGTTTCAATGAAAAACTGTTTTTT
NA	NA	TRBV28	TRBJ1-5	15	CASSSAGGINQPQHF	TGTGCCAGCAGCTCGGCGGGGGGGATTAATCAGCCCCAGCATTTT
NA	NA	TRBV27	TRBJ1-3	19	CASSFPGQPLLSLGNTIYF	TGTGCCAGCAGTTTCCCGGGACAACCACTGCTCTCTTTAGGAAACACCATATATTTT
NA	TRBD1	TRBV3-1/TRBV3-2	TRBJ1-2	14	CASSYKSWDSSYTF	TGTGCCAGCAGCTATAAAAGTTGGGACAGCAGCTACACCTTC
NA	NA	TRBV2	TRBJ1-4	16	CASSEALGSLNEKLFF	TGTGCCAGCAGTGAAGCGCTTGGCAGCCTTAATGAAAAACTGTTTTTT
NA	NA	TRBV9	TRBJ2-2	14	CASSVTGLTGELFF	TGTGCCAGCAGCGTAACAGGGTTGACCGGGGAGCTGTTTTTT
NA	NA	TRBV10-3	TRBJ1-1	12	CAISGANTEAFF	TGTGCCATCTCGGGGGCGAACACTGAAGCTTTCTTT
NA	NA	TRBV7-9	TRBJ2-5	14	CASSLMTAQETQYF	TGTGCCAGCAGCTTAATGACAGCCCAAGAGACCCAGTACTTC
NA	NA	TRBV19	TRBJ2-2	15	CASSPMQTWGPELFF	TGTGCCAGTAGTCCGATGCAAACTTGGGGCCCGGAGCTGTTTTTT
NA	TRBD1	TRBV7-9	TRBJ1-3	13	CASSTGGGNTIYF	TGTGCCAGCAGCACAGGGGGTGGAAACACCATATATTTT
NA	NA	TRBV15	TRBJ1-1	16	CATSRGGRLPNTEAFF	TGTGCCACCAGCAGGGGGGGCAGATTACCGAACACTGAAGCTTTCTTT
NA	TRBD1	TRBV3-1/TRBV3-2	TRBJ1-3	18	CASSRDRNIRLSGNTIYF	TGTGCCAGCAGCCGGGACAGGAACATACGTCTCTCTGGAAACACCATATATTTT
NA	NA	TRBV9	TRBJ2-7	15	CASSVGDTKTYEQYF	TGTGCCAGCAGCGTAGGGGACACAAAGACCTACGAGCAGTACTTC
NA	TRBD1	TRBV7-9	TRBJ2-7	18	CASSLRDRAILSSYEQYF	TGTGCCAGCAGCTTACGGGACAGGGCTATCCTGAGCTCCTACGAGCAGTACTTC
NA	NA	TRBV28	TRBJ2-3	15	CASSFPGTGTDTQYF	TGTGCCAGCAGTTTCCCAGGGACCGGCACAGATACGCAGTATTTT
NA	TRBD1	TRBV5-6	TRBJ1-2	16	CASSQEVLGGARGYTF	TGTGCCAGCAGCCAAGAAGTGCTAGGGGGCGCGAGGGGCTACACCTTC
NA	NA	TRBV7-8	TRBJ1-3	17	CASSLGISGDFGNTIYF	TGTGCCAGCAGCTTAGGGATTTCAGGGGACTTTGGAAACACCATATATTTT
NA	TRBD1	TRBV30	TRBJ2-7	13	CAWGRDRVIEQYF	TGTGCCTGGGGTCGGGACAGGGTGATTGAGCAGTACTTC
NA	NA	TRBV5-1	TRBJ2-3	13	CASSLVSPDTQYF	TGCGCCAGCAGCTTAGTAAGCCCAGATACGCAGTATTTT